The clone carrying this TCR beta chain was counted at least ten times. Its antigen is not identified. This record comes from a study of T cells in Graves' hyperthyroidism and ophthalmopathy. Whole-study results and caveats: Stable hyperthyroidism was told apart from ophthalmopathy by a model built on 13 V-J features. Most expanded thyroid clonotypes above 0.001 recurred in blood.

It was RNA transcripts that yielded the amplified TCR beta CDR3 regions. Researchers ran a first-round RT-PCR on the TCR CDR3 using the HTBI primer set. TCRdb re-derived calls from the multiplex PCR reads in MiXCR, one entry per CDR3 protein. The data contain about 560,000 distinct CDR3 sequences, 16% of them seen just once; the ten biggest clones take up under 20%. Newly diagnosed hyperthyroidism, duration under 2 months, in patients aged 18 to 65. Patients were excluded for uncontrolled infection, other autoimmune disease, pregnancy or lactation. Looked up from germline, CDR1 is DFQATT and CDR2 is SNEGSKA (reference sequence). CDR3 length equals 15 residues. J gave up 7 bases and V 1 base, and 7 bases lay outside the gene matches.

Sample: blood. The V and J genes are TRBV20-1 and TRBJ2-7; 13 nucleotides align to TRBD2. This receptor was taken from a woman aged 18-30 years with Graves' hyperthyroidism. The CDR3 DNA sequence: TGCAGTGCTAGAGGGACTAGCGGGAGTTCGGGTGAGCAGTACTTC. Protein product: CSARGTSGSSGEQYF.